The following is a TCR beta chain sequence with its context. Its antigen remains unidentified. No much larger clonotype is one base removed from it; base qualities were not supplied. Spanning cysteine to phenylalanine, the CDR3 consists of 15 amino acids. Of the read, only the CDR3 DNA is kept; its 45 bases are in frame from base 1. V loses 5 bases at its end and J loses 9 bases; junction bases beyond the gene matches: 12. CDR1 and CDR2, looked up from the germline V gene, are MNHEY and SVGEGT. The data originate from a study of molecular identifiers for immune sequencing clone quantification (dated by TCRdb to the late 2010s). Background for the entire study: For a replicate experiment, RNA from roughly 20,000 or 100,000 naive CD8 T cells was divided into five aliquots, and four of the five aliquots were sequenced. This methods study benchmarked molecular-identifier clustering-based TCR repertoire sequencing (MIDCIRS) and TCR RNA copy counting, using CD8 T cells to do so.

Libraries of naive CD8 T cells were built from anywhere between about 17,000 and 1,000,000 sorted cells, with 10%, 30% or 50% of the purified RNA used. Naive CD8 T cells were FACS-sorted as CD8+CD4-CCR7+CD45RA+ on a BD FACSAria II into RLT Plus buffer. Detection sensitivity was tested by spiking Jurkat RNA equal to roughly 9 TCR copies' worth into samples containing 20,000-1,000,000 naive CD8 T cells. CD8 T cells were enriched using RosetteSep CD8+ T Cell Enrichment Cocktail and Ficoll-Paque, and the enriched cells then underwent ACK red cell lysis. The library was obtained by PCR. This sample was sequenced with an Illumina HiSeq 4000. Bulk TCR libraries were prepared as previously described, using TCR primers listed in Table S5. Total RNA was purified with the Qiagen AllPrep DNA/RNA kit. Before analysis, reads from multiple sequencing runs of the same library were pooled. Under the source paper's analysis protocol: Only reads with exact TCR constant sequence were kept, trimmed to 150 nt, and grouped by their 12-nt molecular barcodes. Reads within each barcode group were sub-clustered using a 15% Levenshtein threshold, and quality-weighted consensus sequences were constructed for each RNA molecule. Non-functional sequences were excluded, and lower-count sequences lying one edit away from another sequence were also excluded. Based on a fit of two negative binomial distributions, barcode sub-clusters having less than 20% of the maximum read count were discarded. The public reads were quality trimmed at Q25 with fastp and then assembled into clones with MiXCR by TCRdb, keeping productive beta chains. One record per CDR3 amino acid sequence lists the most common genes and DNA. These V and J calls derive from TCRdb rather than the authors' analysis. Within this sample are 60,000 to 70,000 distinct CDR3 sequences, with around 18% of them counted one time only. The biggest ten clones account for nearly 1.5% of the sample.

Findings and caveats that apply to the study as a whole: About 3 recovered TCR RNA copies per cell were obtained by modeling, versus roughly 10 by digital PCR, implying a capture efficiency of 30% to 35%. The sizes of highly expanded clones could end up underestimated when identical TCR molecules share a barcode. Without barcode sub-clustering, chimeric consensus sequences inflated TCR diversity; chimeras reached as high as 47%. In CMV-specific effector cells, clones with more than 20 RNA copies accounted for over 97% of molecules, whereas in naive cells such clones accounted for under 1%. Naive libraries contained spiked-in Jurkat TCR RNA (10 copies' worth), which is not part of the donor repertoire. Spiked-in Jurkat TCR RNA equivalent to a single cell was reported to be detectable even among approximately 1 million naive CD8 T cells.

The chain is made from TRBV6-2 or TRBV6-3 and TRBJ2-7, with TRBD1 matching 11 junction bases. This clonotype was sampled from a human donor in good health. Some libraries in this study had Jurkat cell RNA spiked in. Sequencing was carried out using naive CD8+ T cells from blood, with Jurkat cell RNA spiked in. Explained via the paper, the cell subset or site label denotes: FACS-sorted CD8+CD4-CCR7+CD45RA+ naive T cells. The base sequence is TGTGCCAGCAGTCGCACTGGACAGGGGGCCGACGGGCAGTACTTC. It specifies CASSRTGQGADGQYF.